These 18 T cell receptor beta chains were sequenced from one sample in a study of blood T cells in healthy people across ages (dated by TCRdb to the mid-2010s). Library generation was performed with 5' RACE. Data came from an Illumina HiSeq 2500. A second PCR of roughly 6 to 11 cycles was run with a J-beta primer mix and a sample-barcoded 5' primer. TCRdb trimmed public reads at Q25 via fastp, called clones via MiXCR and kept in-frame beta chains. Each entry merges the rows of one CDR3 protein and shows their most common DNA and genes. The table for this sample lists just under 900,000 distinct CDR3 sequences; more than 25% of them were counted only once. 15% to 20% of the sample comes from the top ten. The sequenced sample consisted of blood. The receptor source for this set is a woman of 80 years or more in good health.

The sample holds a few counts of this clonotype. This chain connects TRBV7-8 to TRBJ2-1; unclear D gene. The CDR3 runs 14 residues. V shed 1 base and J shed 10 bases, with 14 bases lying between them. Germline assignment: CDR1 SGHVS and CDR2 FQNEAQ. The CDR3 region has the DNA TGTGCCAGCAGCTTAGGTGGTGTATCCTACGAGCAGTTCTTC. Translated: CASSLGGVSYEQFF.

This clonotype occurred many times. The chain uses TRBV7-2 and TRBJ2-7; D might be TRBD1 or TRBD2, each matching 5 bases. The germline CDR1 and CDR2 sequences are SGHTA and FQGNSA. The CDR3 totals 13 residues. V gave up 5 bases and J gave up 2 bases, with 10 bases separating them. The CDR3 is CASSTGPAYEQYF. Written as DNA, the CDR3 is TGTGCCAGCAGCACGGGACCGGCCTACGAGCAGTACTTC. Full variable domain (outside the CDR3, taken from reference TRBV7-2 and TRBJ2-7): GAGVSQSPSNKVTEKGKDVELRCDPISGHTALYWYRQSLGQGLEFLIYFQGNSAPDKSGLPSDRFSAERTGGSVSTLTIQRTQQEDSAVYLCASSTGPAYEQYFGPGTRLTVT.

As to this clonotype: With a much larger clone just one base away, this may be a read error. This sequence joins TRBV20-1 and TRBJ2-3, with 9 bases lining up with TRBD2. Germline CDR1 DFQATT, CDR2 SNEGSKA (reference sequence). CDR3 size: 15 residues. V was clipped by 4 bases and J by 0 bases; unmatched bases: 5. CDR3 residues: CSAISGGRSTDTQYF. CDR3 coding DNA: TGCAGTGCTATTAGCGGGGGCAGAAGCACAGATACGCAGTATTTT.

A word on this clonotype: A much larger clone sits a single nucleotide away, making a read error possible. CDR3 protein: CASSLRQRGSNRPQHF. The CDR3 DNA follows: TGTGCCAGCAGTTTGCGACAGCGCGGGAGCAATCGGCCCCAGCATTTT. This chain joins TRBV12-3 or TRBV12-4 and TRBJ1-5; tentatively, D is TRBD1 (5 bases). This CDR3 is built from 16 residues.

This clonotype was seen only a few times. The V and J genes are TRBV14 and TRBJ1-1, with D possibly being TRBD1 (5 bases). There are 14 residues in the CDR3. Germline V lookup: CDR1 SGHDN, CDR2 FVKESK. V lost 2 bases and J lost 5, with 12 bases in between. The CDR3 spells CASSQNAGRTEAFF. CDR3 in DNA: TGTGCCAGCAGCCAAAACGCAGGGCGGACTGAAGCTTTCTTT.

This clonotype came up many times. The chain recombines TRBV6-6 with TRBJ2-3; D not certain. Trimming stripped 4 bases from V and 5 bases from J, with 13 bases between. Germline V gene data show CDR1 as MNHNY and CDR2 as SVGAGI (reference sequence). There are 14 residues in the CDR3. DNA of the CDR3: TGTGCCAGCAGTTCTGGGCTAGTCGGAGATACGCAGTATTTT. It translates to CASSSGLVGDTQYF.

This clonotype was observed at least ten times. The junction shows a germline mismatch at one end, possibly a read error. The chain joins TRBV9 to TRBJ2-7, with TRBD2 matching over 7 bases. Germline V CDR1 and CDR2: SGDLS, YYNGEE. This CDR3 is built from 15 residues. CDR3 coding DNA: TGTTCCAGCAGCGTAGATCCAGCGGGGAGTTACGAGCAGTACTTC. Its protein product is CSSSVDPAGSYEQYF.

This clonotype has only one observation. The chain links TRBV12-3 or TRBV12-4 to TRBJ2-7; 7 bases match TRBD1. The V and J ends lost 6 bases and 2 bases, in that order; junction bases with no gene match: 7. CDR3 length: 14 residues. CDR3 sequence: CASSRDSVTYEQYF. The DNA of the CDR3 is TGTGCCAGCAGCCGGGACAGCGTGACCTACGAGCAGTACTTC.

This clonotype was observed a few times. The V and J genes are TRBV6-2 or TRBV6-3 and TRBJ2-3; TRBD2 matches 8 bases. With 6 bases clipped from V and 1 base from J, the junction kept 12 bases outside the gene matches. The CDR3 spans 17 residues. Germline V gene sequence: CDR1 MNHEY, CDR2 SVGEGT. CDR3 protein: CASSTGGLVLGTDTQYF. The CDR3 nucleotides read TGTGCCAGCAGCACGGGGGGGCTAGTGTTGGGCACAGATACGCAGTATTTT.

In DNA form, the CDR3 reads TGTGCCAGCAGCCGACAGGGGGTCCACACAGATACGCAGTATTTT. This encodes CASSRQGVHTDTQYF. This chain connects TRBV2 to TRBJ2-3; TRBD1 matches at 9 bases. J gave up 2 bases and V 6 bases, and 6 bases lay outside the gene matches. Germline V gene sequence: CDR1 SNHLY, CDR2 FYNNEI. This CDR3 spans 15 amino acids. Full variable domain (missing parts from reference TRBV2 and TRBJ2-3): EPEVTQTPSHQVTQMGQEVILRCVPISNHLYFYWYRQILGQKVEFLVSFYNNEISEKSEIFDDQFSVERPDGSNFTLKIRSTKLEDSAMYFCASSRQGVHTDTQYFGPGTRLTVL.

With regard to this clonotype: This could be a read error, since a much larger clone is one nucleotide away. The rearrangement uses TRBV29-1 and TRBJ2-5, with a possible D match to TRBD1 (6 bases). The DNA end is more similar to TRBJ2-7, so the J call may be wrong. The CDR3 spans 14 residues. The germline V gene has CDR1 SQVTM and CDR2 ANQGSEA. The CDR3 coding sequence is TGCAGCGTTCAAACCGGGATAGGGGGTAACGAGCAGTACTTC. Translation gives CSVQTGIGGNEQYF.

This clonotype was counted between two and nine times. The chain has TRBV5-1 and TRBJ1-6; 7 nucleotides align to TRBD1. This CDR3 is built from 14 residues. The germline gives CDR1 SGHRS, CDR2 YFSETQ. Unmatched junction bases numbered 3, after V lost 0 bases and J lost 9 bases. CDR3 sequence: CASSLGTGVSPLHF. Here the CDR3 DNA reads TGCGCCAGCAGCTTGGGGACAGGAGTTTCACCCCTCCACTTT.

Points on this clonotype: A much larger clone lies one base from this, so it may be a read error. This chain links TRBV7-2 with TRBJ2-1; 9 bases line up with TRBD2. The CDR3 is 16 residues long. Unmatched junction bases numbered 14, after V lost 1 base and J lost 13 bases. Germline CDR1 SGHTA, CDR2 FQGNSA. The CDR3 DNA reads TGTGCCAGCAGCTTAGAGGGGGGGACTAGCTTCGAGACCCAGTTCTTC. Its translation is CASSLEGGTSFETQFF.

Concerning this clonotype: Since a much larger clone is just one base distant, this may be a read error. The V and J genes are TRBV5-5 and TRBJ1-5; no firm D call. The J call could be wrong; TRBJ2-3 is a better fit for the DNA end. The germline V gene encodes CDR1 SGHKS and CDR2 YYEKEE (reference sequence). CDR3 size: 13 residues. CDR3 DNA: TGTGCCAGCAGTATAAGTCCAAATCAGCCCCAGTATTTT. Translating it yields CASSISPNQPQYF.

CDR3 sequence (DNA): TGTGCCAGCAGCCAAGTTGATGGACCTTCCGAGCAGTACTTC. This codes for CASSQVDGPSEQYF. V and J are TRBV4-2 and TRBJ2-4; D not resolved. The DNA matches TRBJ2-7 better at its end, which makes the J call doubtful. The V gene's germline CDR1 is LGHNA and CDR2 YNFKEQ. This CDR3 has 14 residues.

Worth noting for this clonotype: A much larger clone lies a single base off, so this may be a read error. The chain employs TRBV7-2 and TRBJ1-1, with TRBD1 matching 7 bases. The CDR3 totals 15 residues. Germline V CDR1 and CDR2: SGHTA, FQGNSA. The CDR3 DNA is TGTGCCGGCAGCCGAAAGACAGGGATGAACACTGAAGCTTTCTTT. Translated, it gives CAGSRKTGMNTEAFF.

Notes on this clonotype: One base away lies a much larger clone, so this may be a sequencing read error. The chain combines TRBV25-1 with TRBJ2-1; possible D gene TRBD1, 5 bases. The DNA matches TRBJ2-7 better at its end, which makes the J call doubtful. Germline lookup yields CDR1 MGHDK and CDR2 SYGVNS. The CDR3 length is 13 residues. CDR3 nucleotides: TGTGCCAGCAGAGGACACGCATACAATGAGCAGTACTTC. It yields the protein CASRGHAYNEQYF.

With respect to this clonotype: At one of its ends the junction is not consistent with the germline gene, which may arise from a read error. The J gene is TRBJ2-1, the V gene TRBV7-9; D ambiguous. CDR3 length: 13 residues. CDR1 and CDR2 (germline): SEHNR, FQNEAQ (reference sequence). The CDR3 region has the DNA TGTGCCAGCAGCTTATCTGCCGACAATAAGCAGTTCTTC. Residues: CASSLSADNKQFF. The full variable domain, completed using reference TRBV7-9 and TRBJ2-1, is DTGVSQNPRHKITKRGQNVTFRCDPISEHNRLYWYRQTLGQGPEFLTYFQNEAQLEKSRLLSDRFSAERPKGSFSTLEIQRTEQGDSAMYLCASSLSADNKQFFGPGTRLTVL.